These T cell receptor beta chains were read from a single sample in a study of cytomegalovirus exposure and HLA in healthy donors. Assay used: immunoSEQ multiplex PCR; TCRdb lists only in-frame clones, some missing. The sample has under 80,000 clones, approximately 93% seen once. Specimen: PBMCs. These receptors all stem from a woman younger than 30 in good health and CMV-seronegative. CDR3s include the opening cysteine and the closing phenylalanine or tryptophan. D genes are given only for firm matches. Not every row has a clone size; where given, it reads once, few, many or a size class.

v_gene	d_gene	len	j_gene	abundance	CDR3nt	CDR3aa
TRBV9	TRBD1	15	TRBJ2-1	-	TGTGCCAGCAGCCCAATGACAGGGGGCTACAATGAGCAGTTCTTC	CASSPMTGGYNEQFF
TRBV30	-	14	TRBJ2-7	-	TGTGCCTGGACCCGTCCCGCAGGGGCCTACGAGCAGTACTTC	CAWTRPAGAYEQYF
TRBV4-1	-	18	TRBJ1-3	-	TGCGCCAGCAGCCAAGCCCGAGCTACCAGGGGAACTGGAAACACCATATATTTT	CASSQARATRGTGNTIYF
TRBV11-3	-	13	TRBJ2-1	-	TGTGCCAGCAGCCAAAACGGACTATATGAGCAGTTCTTC	CASSQNGLYEQFF
TRBV29-1	-	13	TRBJ2-1	-	TGCAGCGTTGGCGAGAGCTCCTACAATGAGCAGTTCTTC	CSVGESSYNEQFF
TRBV2	TRBD1	14	TRBJ1-1	-	TGTGCCACCACCAGCAGGCAGGGGGGCACTGAAGCTTTCTTT	CATTSRQGGTEAFF
TRBV30	-	14	TRBJ1-4	-	TGTGCCTGGACCGGCCAGGCGCCTAATGAAAAACTGTTTTTT	CAWTGQAPNEKLFF
TRBV7-6	TRBD2	16	TRBJ2-3	-	TGTGCCAGCAGCTTAGGACTAGCGGGAGGACAAGATACGCAGTATTTT	CASSLGLAGGQDTQYF
TRBV10-3	-	13	TRBJ2-1	-	TGTGCCATCAGTGAGTCGAAGAGTTCGGAGCAGTTCTTC	CAISESKSSEQFF
TRBV10-1	TRBD1	14	TRBJ1-6	once	TGCGCCAGCAGTGAGAACAGGGGCTTATCACCCCTCCACTTT	CASSENRGLSPLHF
TRBV11-3	-	14	TRBJ2-4	-	TGTGCCAGCAGCTTAGGGCAGGGCAGGGACATTCAGTACTTC	CASSLGQGRDIQYF
TRBV5-4	TRBD1	15	TRBJ2-2	-	TGTGCCAGCAGTTGGACAGGGGGCGTCACCGGGGAGCTGTTTTTT	CASSWTGGVTGELFF
TRBV5-1	TRBD1	15	TRBJ2-4	once	TGCGCCAGCAGCTTGGTCGGGGACAGTGAAAACATTCAGTACTTC	CASSLVGDSENIQYF
TRBV10-3	TRBD2	15	TRBJ2-2	-	TGTGCCATCAGTGAAAGCGGGGGGAACACCGGGGAGCTGTTTTTT	CAISESGGNTGELFF
TRBV10-3	-	14	TRBJ2-7	-	TGTGCCATCAGATCCCAGACTAGTTCCTACGAGCAGTACTTC	CAIRSQTSSYEQYF
TRBV2	-	14	TRBJ1-1	-	TGTGCCAGCAGTGTGAGACAGTTGAACACTGAAGCTTTCTTT	CASSVRQLNTEAFF
TRBV7-8	-	14	TRBJ2-1	-	TGTGCCAGCAGCTTAGGGGGGGAGAGAGTTGAGCAGTTCTTC	CASSLGGERVEQFF
TRBV6-5	TRBD2	15	TRBJ2-1	once	TGTGCCAGCACCCTTAGCGGGGGGCCATACAATGAGCAGTTCTTC	CASTLSGGPYNEQFF
TRBV19	TRBD1	14	TRBJ1-5	-	TGTGCCAGTAACGGACAGGGGGGGTATCAGCCCCAGCATTTT	CASNGQGGYQPQHF
TRBV7-2	TRBD1	14	TRBJ2-7	once	TGTGCCAGCAGCCACGGACAGGGACCCTACGAGCAGTACTTC	CASSHGQGPYEQYF
TRBV4-1	TRBD1	15	TRBJ1-2	-	TGCGCCAGCAGCCAAGAAGTACAGGGGCACTATGGCTACACCTTC	CASSQEVQGHYGYTF
TRBV4-1	-	15	TRBJ1-1	-	TGCGCCAGCAGCCAATTGGGACTTATGAACACTGAAGCTTTCTTT	CASSQLGLMNTEAFF
TRBV9	TRBD2	15	TRBJ2-1	-	TGTGCCAGCAGCGTAGCTAGCGGGAACCACAATGAGCAGTTCTTC	CASSVASGNHNEQFF
TRBV4-3	-	17	TRBJ1-1	-	TGCGCCAGCAGCCAAGATTTGTCAGGAACCATGAACACTGAAGCTTTCTTT	CASSQDLSGTMNTEAFF
TRBV6-1	-	16	TRBJ2-1	-	TGTGCCAGCAGTGATACAGGGGGGGCGGGGTGGAATGAGCAGTTCTTC	CASSDTGGAGWNEQFF
TRBV2	TRBD2	17	TRBJ2-3	-	TGTGCCAGCAGTGTGCTAGCGGGGATAGATGCGATAGATACGCAGTATTTT	CASSVLAGIDAIDTQYF
TRBV28	-	12	TRBJ1-1	-	TGTGCCAGCAGTTTCGACGGGACAGAAGCTTTCTTT	CASSFDGTEAFF
TRBV27	-	17	TRBJ2-7	-	TGTGCCAGCAGTCCATTCCGGGACTCCTACTTGTCCTACGAGCAGTACTTC	CASSPFRDSYLSYEQYF
TRBV18	TRBD1	15	TRBJ1-4	-	TGTGCCAGCTCACCCGTAGGACAGGGGGATGAAAAACTGTTTTTT	CASSPVGQGDEKLFF
TRBV27	TRBD2	16	TRBJ2-3	-	TGTGCCAGCAGCTCTGCCCTAGCGGGAGCACTAGATACGCAGTATTTT	CASSSALAGALDTQYF
TRBV20-1	-	9	TRBJ1-2	-	TGCAGTGGTGGGGCTGGCTACACCTTC	CSGGAGYTF
TRBV27	TRBD1	14	TRBJ2-7	once	TGTGCCAGCAGTTTGGGACAGGGGAACTACGAGCAGTACTTC	CASSLGQGNYEQYF
TRBV21-1	-	21	TRBJ2-1	-	TGTGCCAGCAGCCGCCCCGCGGACAGGGAGAGCCCATTCCCTGCCTACAATGAGCAGTTCTTC	CASSRPADRESPFPAYNEQFF
TRBV5-1	TRBD2	19	TRBJ2-3	-	TGCGCCAGCAGCTTGGTGGGGGCGGGACTAGCGGGAGCTCAAGCGGAGCAGTATTTT	CASSLVGAGLAGAQAEQYF
TRBV7-9	-	14	TRBJ2-7	-	TGTGCCAGCAGCTCGGCTAGCGCGCCATACGAGCAGTACTTC	CASSSASAPYEQYF
TRBV27	-	14	TRBJ2-7	once	TGTGCCAGCAGTCCCTCGGTGGGCCCCTACGAGCAGTACTTC	CASSPSVGPYEQYF
TRBV7-9	TRBD2	15	TRBJ2-7	-	TGTGCCAGCAGCTCTTCCCGAGCGGGAGATCTCGAGCAGTACTTC	CASSSSRAGDLEQYF
TRBV19	TRBD1	14	TRBJ2-7	-	TGTGCCAGTAGTACCGGACAGGGGAGATACGAGCAGTACTTC	CASSTGQGRYEQYF
TRBV6-5	TRBD1	12	TRBJ1-2	-	TGTGCCAGCAAGACAGGGTTGAACGGCTACACCTTC	CASKTGLNGYTF
TRBV6-1	TRBD2	14	TRBJ2-7	once	TGTGGCACAAACCGGGAGGGTCTACCGTACGAGCAGTACTTC	CGTNREGLPYEQYF
TRBV2	-	14	TRBJ1-1	-	TGTGCCAGCAGTGTCAACAGGGTGAACACTGAAGCTTTCTTT	CASSVNRVNTEAFF
TRBV10-1	TRBD2	13	TRBJ2-3	-	TGCGCCAGCAGTCGGGACTACACAGATACGCAGTATTTT	CASSRDYTDTQYF
TRBV10-3	-	16	TRBJ2-7	-	TGTGCCATCAGTGATAGCCCTGGGGGCGCCCCCTACGAGCAGTACTTC	CAISDSPGGAPYEQYF
TRBV2	TRBD1	13	TRBJ1-2	-	TGTGCCAGCAGTCGGGACAGCCCTAATGGCTACACCTTC	CASSRDSPNGYTF
TRBV6-5	-	14	TRBJ1-1	-	TGTGCCAGCAGTTACTCGACTTCGGCGGCTGAAGCTTTCTTT	CASSYSTSAAEAFF
TRBV7-9	TRBD2	18	TRBJ2-1	-	TGTGCCAGCAGCTTAGCGACCACTAGCGGGGGTTCCTACAATGAGCAGTTCTTC	CASSLATTSGGSYNEQFF
TRBV5-6	-	15	TRBJ2-7	-	TGTGCCAGCAGAGAACAGGGCCCCCCACACTACGAGCAGTACTTC	CASREQGPPHYEQYF
TRBV27	-	14	TRBJ1-2	-	TGTGCCAGCAGTTCCAGGACACCCGACTATGGCTACACCTTC	CASSSRTPDYGYTF
TRBV6-1	TRBD2	18	TRBJ2-2	-	TGTGCCAGCAGTGAAGCCCCTAGCGGGAGGTTCGTCACCGGGGAGCTGTTTTTT	CASSEAPSGRFVTGELFF
TRBV4-2	TRBD2	16	TRBJ2-1	-	TGTGCCAGCAGCCAAGTAGCGGGGGGGACCTACAATGAGCAGTTCTTC	CASSQVAGGTYNEQFF
TRBV7-9	TRBD1	19	TRBJ1-3	-	TGTGCCAGCAGCGAGATTACCTCGGGACAGTTCTCTTCTGGAAACACCATATATTTT	CASSEITSGQFSSGNTIYF